These 28 T cell receptor beta chains were sequenced from one sample in a study of beta chain features in type 1 diabetes. These TCRs' antigens remain unknown. Study-level findings and limits: There was a moderate but significant shortening of TCRB CDR3s in all four CD4+ subsets of Type 1 diabetes patients.

Reverse transcription of all isolated RNA meant that expressed TCRB transcripts were sequenced. Sequencing was performed with immunoSEQ multiplex PCR; in TCRdb, only in-frame clones are kept and a portion is missing. The profile covers around 310,000 clones, with roughly 13% appearing a single time and roughly 0.015% taken by the ten largest. Sequencing was carried out using naive CD4+ T cells from blood. These receptor sequences come from a woman younger than 30 with type 1 diabetes.

This clone was found a few times. The chain employs TRBV10-3 and TRBJ2-3; 8 bases are a match to TRBD2. The V and J ends lost 4 bases and 2 bases, in that order; junction bases with no gene match: 5. CDR3 length equals 15 residues. Germline values: CDR1 ENHRY, CDR2 SYGVKD. CDR3 amino acids: CAISGTSGYTDTQYF. The CDR3 DNA is TGTGCCATCAGTGGAACTAGCGGCTACACAGATACGCAGTATTTT.

This clone occurred a few times. This chain uses TRBV9 with TRBJ1-1, with TRBD1 matching 10 bases. Looked up from germline, CDR1 is SGDLS and CDR2 is YYNGEE. V shed 4 bases, J shed 3 bases, and the junction held 6 bases outside the gene matches. The length of the CDR3 is 15 residues. The CDR3 loop is CASSSLGTGDTEAFF. The CDR3 coding sequence is TGTGCCAGCAGCTCCCTTGGGACAGGGGACACTGAAGCTTTCTTT.

This clone was counted only a few times. The genes are TRBV7-2 and TRBJ1-2; 8 bases are shared with TRBD1. From germline, CDR1 is SGHTA and CDR2 FQGNSA. The length of the CDR3 is 15 residues. V shed 1 base and J 6 bases; nucleotides not matched to a gene: 7. This CDR3 is CASSLVVTGDHGYTF. The CDR3, as DNA: TGTGCCAGCAGCTTAGTGGTGACAGGGGACCATGGCTACACCTTC. Variable domain in full (rest from reference TRBV7-2 and TRBJ1-2): GAGVSQSPSNKVTEKGKDVELRCDPISGHTALYWYRQSLGQGLEFLIYFQGNSAPDKSGLPSDRFSAERTGGSVSTLTIQRTQQEDSAVYLCASSLVVTGDHGYTFGSGTRLTVV.

The gene calls are TRBV30 and TRBJ2-5; D gene uncertain. The CDR3 length is 13 residues. CDR1 GTSNPN and CDR2 SVGIG come from the germline V gene (reference sequence). V was cut by 0 bases and J by 2 bases, with 7 bases left in between. The CDR3 sequence is CAWSVTIQETQYF. The DNA of the CDR3 is TGTGCCTGGAGTGTTACTATTCAAGAGACCCAGTACTTC.

This clone was detected only a few times. The chain links TRBV30 to TRBJ1-5, with D possibly TRBD1 on 5 matching bases. The germline V gene encodes CDR1 GTSNPN and CDR2 SVGIG (reference sequence). This CDR3 has 13 residues. Trimming pared 0 bases from V and 5 bases from J, leaving 8 bases between. Here the CDR3 DNA reads TGTGCCTGGAGTGTGCGGGACCATCAGCCCCAGCATTTT. It encodes CAWSVRDHQPQHF.

This rearrangement joins TRBV6-6 to TRBJ2-2; D remains ambiguous. CDR1 and CDR2 from the germline V gene are MNHNY and SVGAGI (reference sequence). CDR3 size: 15 residues. Trimming cost V 10 bases and J 6 bases, with 21 bases left between them. The CDR3 region is CATRLAPLAAGELFF. CDR3 nucleotide sequence: TGTGCCACCAGACTTGCCCCCCTGGCGGCCGGGGAGCTGTTTTTT.

This clone was seen more than once but under ten times. This chain uses TRBV28 with TRBJ1-5, with D hard to call. The CDR3 runs to 13 residues. Deletions cut 6 bases from V and 3 bases from J, with 9 bases between. CDR1 and CDR2 (germline): MDHEN, SYDVKM. The CDR3 DNA reads TGTGCCAGCAGGGTGCGGCTCAATCAGCCCCAGCATTTT. Translation gives CASRVRLNQPQHF.

This clone came up a few times. J is TRBJ2-5 and V is TRBV7-9; a weak D match, TRBD2 (5 bases). Trimming took off 3 bases at V and 1 base at J, with 9 bases between the two ends. Per germline, CDR1 SEHNR and CDR2 FQNEAQ (reference sequence). The CDR3 is made up of 14 amino acids. The CDR3: CASSLYGVQETQYF. The CDR3 region has the DNA TGTGCCAGCAGCTTGTACGGGGTCCAAGAGACCCAGTACTTC.

This chain connects TRBV30 to TRBJ1-2; a weak D match, TRBD1 (6 bases). CDR1 and CDR2 (germline): GTSNPN, SVGIG (reference sequence). V was shortened by 1 base and J by 4 bases, with 25 bases between the two germline ends. The CDR3 has 18 amino acids. In DNA, the CDR3 is TGTGCCTGGAGTGCCCCCCCAGGGGACACCCAATGGGGCTATGGCTACACCTTC. It yields the protein CAWSAPPGDTQWGYGYTF.

This clone has a handful of counts. This sequence joins TRBV5-6 and TRBJ2-6; D ambiguous. CDR3 size: 17 residues. The V end lost 3 bases, the J end lost 0 bases, and 13 bases lay between the germline ends. Looked up from germline, CDR1 is SGHDT and CDR2 is YYEEEE. As DNA, the CDR3 is TGTGCCAGCAGCTCCCCGCCTAGACCCTCTGGGGCCAACGTCCTGACTTTC. This gives the protein CASSSPPRPSGANVLTF. The full variable domain, with the rest looked up from reference TRBV5-6 and TRBJ2-6, is DAGVTQSPTHLIKTRGQQVTLRCSPKSGHDTVSWYQQALGQGPQFIFQYYEEEERQRGNFPDRFSGHQFPNYSSELNVNALLLGDSALYLCASSSPPRPSGANVLTFGAGSRLTVL.

The chain couples TRBV5-1 to TRBJ1-1; D not resolved. In germline, CDR1 is SGHRS, CDR2 YFSETQ. The CDR3 has 14 amino acids. V gave up 0 bases and J gave up 0 bases, with 6 bases separating them. The CDR3 DNA follows: TGCGCCAGCAGCTTGGGAGGCCTGAACACTGAAGCTTTCTTT. Its protein product is CASSLGGLNTEAFF.

V gene TRBV10-3 combines with J gene TRBJ2-1, with 7 bases fitting TRBD1. V was pared by 7 bases and J by 7 bases, with 10 bases of the junction left unmatched. The CDR3 sequence is 14 residues long. The germline V gene encodes CDR1 ENHRY and CDR2 SYGVKD. CDR3 in amino acids: CAIIPGQPFNEQFF. Here the CDR3 DNA reads TGTGCCATCATCCCGGGACAGCCGTTTAATGAGCAGTTCTTC.

The chain couples TRBV29-1 to TRBJ1-1; TRBD1 agrees at 10 bases. This CDR3 is 13 amino acids long. The germline CDR1 and CDR2 sequences are SQVTM and ANQGSEA. The V gene end was trimmed by 6 bases and the J gene end by 5 bases; junction bases not matched to a gene: 6. CDR3 coding DNA: TGCAGCGTGACCGGGACAGGGGAGACTGAAGCTTTCTTT. It translates to CSVTGTGETEAFF.

This clone has only a few counts. This chain links TRBV10-3 with TRBJ2-2; D possibly corresponds to TRBD2 (6 bases). Germline assignment: CDR1 ENHRY and CDR2 SYGVKD. V was shortened by 4 bases and J by 5 bases, with 26 bases between the two germline ends. There are 19 residues in the CDR3. The CDR3 DNA reads TGTGCCATCAGTGGGAGTCTAGGTTCAAGGGGACTCCGAACCGGGGAGCTGTTTTTT. This translates into CAISGSLGSRGLRTGELFF.

The chain carries TRBV7-2 and TRBJ2-7; 7 bases line up with TRBD2. Germline trimming cut 1 base from V and 1 base from J; bases unmatched to any gene: 4. CDR1 is SGHTA and CDR2 is FQGNSA in the germline V gene. The CDR3 covers 15 residues. CDR3 sequence (DNA): TGTGCCAGCAGCTTAGTTGGCGGGGGATCCTACGAGCAGTACGTC. Its translation: CASSLVGGGSYEQYV.

The chain recombines TRBV10-3 with TRBJ2-4; 10 bases agree with TRBD1. With V trimmed by 7 bases and J by 5 bases, 5 bases remained unmatched. The germline V gene encodes CDR1 ENHRY and CDR2 SYGVKD. CDR3 length: 14 residues. The CDR3 region has the DNA TGTGCCATCAAGGGAGGGACAGGGGAAAACATTCAGTACTTC. This encodes CAIKGGTGENIQYF.

This clone has only a few counts. The rearrangement joins TRBV7-8 to TRBJ2-5, with D uncertain. Germline V gene data show CDR1 as SGHVS and CDR2 as FQNEAQ. The V end was cut by 3 bases, the J end by 2 bases, with 13 bases between. The CDR3 has 15 amino acids. The CDR3 DNA reads as TGTGCCAGCAGCTTCAAGAGGCAGCCTCAAGAGACCCAGTACTTC. As protein: CASSFKRQPQETQYF. Full variable domain (remainder filled in from reference TRBV7-8 and TRBJ2-5): GAGVSQSPRYKVAKRGQDVALRCDPISGHVSLFWYQQALGQGPEFLTYFQNEAQLDKSGLPSDRFFAERPEGSVSTLKIQRTQQEDSAVYLCASSFKRQPQETQYFGPGTRLLVL.

The chain employs TRBV15 and TRBJ2-1; 15 positions match TRBD2. The CDR3 is 17 amino acids. V trimming: 4 bases; J trimming: 10 bases; junction bases outside the gene matches: 11. Germline values: CDR1 LNHNV, CDR2 YYDKDF (reference sequence). The CDR3: CATSKATGLAGGREQFF. CDR3 DNA sequence: TGTGCCACCAGCAAAGCCACTGGACTAGCGGGAGGGCGAGAGCAGTTCTTC.

This chain uses TRBV27 with TRBJ2-5; 11 nucleotides align to TRBD1. The germline CDR1 and CDR2 sequences are MNHEY and SMNVEV (reference sequence). The CDR3 is 16 residues long. Unmatched junction bases numbered 10, after V lost 5 bases and J lost 5 bases. As DNA, the CDR3 is TGTGCCAGCAGTCCGGACAGGGGGCTTCTTGGGGAGACCCAGTACTTC. The encoded protein is CASSPDRGLLGETQYF.

This clone has only a few counts. The chain carries TRBV5-4 and TRBJ2-5; TRBD1 matches 8 bases. The CDR3 is 15 amino acids. Germline-derived CDR1 and CDR2 are SGHNT and YYREEE (reference sequence). J lost 4 bases, V lost 4 bases, and 9 bases had no gene match. The CDR3 reads CASSVDRALIETQYF. Here the CDR3 DNA reads TGTGCCAGCAGCGTGGACAGGGCTTTGATAGAGACCCAGTACTTC.

This clone was seen a handful of times. Additional DNA sequences in this sample encode the identical CDR3. V and J are TRBV29-1 and TRBJ2-1; TRBD2 might be the D (6 bases). Per germline, CDR1 SQVTM and CDR2 ANQGSEA. V was pared by 3 bases and J by 0 bases, with 9 bases between. The CDR3 spans 14 residues. CDR3 residues: CSVDGGSSYNEQFF. As DNA, the CDR3 is TGCAGCGTTGATGGGGGGAGCTCCTACAATGAGCAGTTCTTC.

This clone turned up a few times. CDR3: CASSPVDTEAFF. The CDR3 DNA follows: TGTGCCAGCTCACCGGTAGACACTGAAGCTTTCTTT. This chain links TRBV18 with TRBJ1-1; D unclear. The germline V gene encodes CDR1 KGHSH and CDR2 LQKENI. CDR3 length: 12 amino acids. With 3 bases removed from V and 3 bases from J, the gap between germline ends came to 5 bases.

The chain uses TRBV6-5 and TRBJ2-1; D possibly corresponds to TRBD1 (6 bases). CDR1 is MNHEY, CDR2 SVGAGI, per germline. The CDR3 consists of 14 residues. V gave up 6 bases and J gave up 10 bases, with 19 bases separating them. The CDR3 DNA reads as TGTGCCAGCAGACCCCCTTCCCGGGACACAGAGCAGTTCTTC. It is translated as CASRPPSRDTEQFF.

V gene TRBV11-2 combines with J gene TRBJ2-7; D possibly corresponds to TRBD1 (5 bases). Trimming took 3 bases from V and 1 from J, leaving 13 bases between them. CDR1 is SGHAT and CDR2 is FQNNGV in the germline V gene. The CDR3 is made up of 15 amino acids. The CDR3 loop is CASSFSGARSYEQYF. The CDR3 DNA sequence: TGTGCCAGCAGCTTTAGTGGGGCGCGGTCCTACGAGCAGTACTTC.

This clone was recorded a few times. DNA of the CDR3: TGTGCCGTAACCAAGCGGGACACAGATACGCAGTATTTT. Translation gives CAVTKRDTDTQYF. The genes are TRBV19 and TRBJ2-3, with TRBD2 identical over 7 bases. CDR1 is LNHDA and CDR2 is SQIVND in the germline V gene (reference sequence). The CDR3 loop spans 13 amino acids. J gave up 2 bases and V 11 bases, and 7 bases lay outside the gene matches.

There are a few counts of this clone. The chain uses TRBV7-2 and TRBJ2-1; TRBD2 matches 7 bases. Losses at the gene ends were 5 bases for V and 4 bases for J; bases not matched to a gene: 8. There are 15 residues in the CDR3. CDR1 is SGHTA, CDR2 FQGNSA, per germline. The CDR3 DNA reads as TGTGCCAGCAGCCCCTCGTCTAGCGGATACAATGAGCAGTTCTTC. Translating gives CASSPSSSGYNEQFF.

A few counts support this clone. Other nucleotide sequences from this sample produce the same CDR3. J is TRBJ1-1 and V is TRBV30; no clear D. Germline V gene data show CDR1 as GTSNPN and CDR2 as SVGIG (reference sequence). The CDR3 has 13 amino acids. V was trimmed by 0 bases and J by 4 bases, leaving 9 bases between them. The CDR3 sequence: CAWSVLGGTEAFF. CDR3 DNA: TGTGCCTGGAGTGTACTGGGAGGCACTGAAGCTTTCTTT.

This clone occurred a few times. The chain has TRBV19 and TRBJ2-1; TRBD2 might be the D (5 bases). Per germline, CDR1 LNHDA and CDR2 SQIVND (reference sequence). Trimming removed 5 bases from V and 9 bases from J, with 11 bases in between. This CDR3 comprises 12 residues. CDR3 in DNA: TGTGCCAGTAGTTCCGAGGGTAGTGAGCAGTTCTTC. This translates into CASSSEGSEQFF.